These 32 T cell receptor beta chains came from one sample sequenced in a study of blood T cell repertoires in COVID-19. Profiling relied on immunoSEQ multiplex PCR, and the TCRdb table lists in-frame clones only, not all of them. The data show about 270,000 clones, 85% to 90% seen once. Material for sequencing was PBMCs or T cells enriched from blood (not recorded which). The origin of the receptors is a woman in her thirties with acute COVID-19.

The chain couples TRBV27 to TRBJ2-1; 9 bases fit TRBD2. The CDR3 runs to 20 residues. Trimming removed 2 bases from V and 7 bases from J; junction bases left unmatched: 21. The V gene's germline CDR1 is MNHEY and CDR2 SMNVEV (reference sequence). CDR3 nucleotide sequence: TGTGCCAGCAGTTTAAGGGGCATGGGGGGCGGGAGGGACGGACCTAATGAGCAGTTCTTC. Translated: CASSLRGMGGGRDGPNEQFF.

This chain links TRBV2 with TRBJ2-1; TRBD1 matches 12 bases. Germline V gene sequence: CDR1 SNHLY, CDR2 FYNNEI. This CDR3 is 15 amino acids long. V shed 3 bases and J 12 bases; nucleotides not matched to a gene: 9. In nucleotides, the CDR3 is TGTGCCAGCAGTGACCGGGACAGGGGGCGGCTAGCGCAGTTCTTC. It codes for CASSDRDRGRLAQFF. The full variable domain, with the rest looked up from reference TRBV2 and TRBJ2-1, is EPEVTQTPSHQVTQMGQEVILRCVPISNHLYFYWYRQILGQKVEFLVSFYNNEISEKSEIFDDQFSVERPDGSNFTLKIRSTKLEDSAMYFCASSDRDRGRLAQFFGPGTRLTVL.

The J gene is TRBJ2-7, the V gene TRBV6-5; a possible D gene is TRBD2 (5 bases). This CDR3 is built from 14 residues. Deletions cut 4 bases from V and 3 bases from J, with 13 bases between. Germline V gives CDR1 MNHEY, CDR2 SVGAGI. CDR3 protein: CASSLVPGNYEQYF. The CDR3 coding sequence is TGTGCCAGCAGTTTAGTTCCGGGAAACTACGAGCAGTACTTC.

This chain links TRBV5-1 with TRBJ2-1; D might be TRBD2 (6 bases). Germline CDR1 and CDR2: SGHRS and YFSETQ. This CDR3 has 17 residues. V dropped 0 bases and J dropped 5 bases, with 18 bases sitting between them. The CDR3 region has the DNA TGCGCCAGCAGCTTGGGGGGGTTAGCGGATATAAACAATGAGCAGTTCTTC. Translation: CASSLGGLADINNEQFF.

This clone has only one observation. The V call is TRBV24-1, the J call TRBJ2-2; possibly TRBD1 for D (6 bases). V was cut by 4 bases and J by 3 bases, with 14 bases left in between. Germline V gene sequence: CDR1 KGHDR, CDR2 SFDVKD. This CDR3 spans 16 amino acids. CDR3 sequence reads: CATSDTTGFDTGELFF. CDR3 bases: TGTGCCACCAGTGACACCACAGGGTTCGACACCGGGGAGCTGTTTTTT.

V usage is TRBV13 and J usage is TRBJ1-1; perhaps TRBD1 as D (5 bases). The V gene's germline CDR1 is PRHDT and CDR2 FYEKMQ (reference sequence). This CDR3 region has 15 residues. V lost 5 bases, J lost 4 bases, and 17 bases lay in between. CDR3 DNA: TGTGCCAGCAGCCAAACCGATGCAGGGTCCACTGAAGCTTTCTTT. Residues: CASSQTDAGSTEAFF.

The gene calls are TRBV6-2 or TRBV6-3 and TRBJ2-3; TRBD2 matches 9 bases. J lost 2 bases, V lost 3 bases, and 9 bases had no gene match. There are 17 residues in the CDR3. The V gene's germline CDR1 is MNHEY and CDR2 SVGEGT. The CDR3 DNA sequence: TGTGCCAGCAGTTATGAGGCTGTAGCGGGAGACACAGATACGCAGTATTTT. The encoded protein is CASSYEAVAGDTDTQYF.

This CDR3 reads CASSQDWQFEQYF. DNA of the CDR3: TGCGCCAGCAGCCAAGATTGGCAATTTGAGCAGTACTTC. The J gene is TRBJ2-7, the V gene TRBV4-1; D gene ambiguous. This CDR3 spans 13 amino acids. Germline CDR1 MGHRA, CDR2 YSYEKL. V was trimmed by 0 bases and J by 7 bases, leaving 10 bases between them.

The chain carries TRBV2 and TRBJ2-5, with 9 nucleotides matching TRBD2. With 7 bases clipped from V and 4 bases from J, the junction kept 13 bases outside the gene matches. There are 16 residues in the CDR3. Germline V gene data show CDR1 as SNHLY and CDR2 as FYNNEI. The CDR3 region is CASTPLLGGGGETQYF. DNA of the CDR3: TGTGCCAGCACCCCCCTCTTAGGCGGGGGGGGAGAGACCCAGTACTTC.

CDR3 sequence (DNA): TGTGCCAGCAGCTTAGCGGGAGCTCGGTACGAGCAGTACTTC. Protein sequence: CASSLAGARYEQYF. The gene calls are TRBV5-4 and TRBJ2-7, with TRBD2 matching 8 bases. The junction had 5 bases not matched to a gene; V was cut back by 2 bases and J by 4 bases. This CDR3 contains 14 residues. The germline CDR1 and CDR2 sequences are SGHNT and YYREEE (reference sequence). The full variable domain, completed using reference TRBV5-4 and TRBJ2-7, is ETGVTQSPTHLIKTRGQQVTLRCSSQSGHNTVSWYQQALGQGPQFIFQYYREEENGRGNFPPRFSGLQFPNYSSELNVNALELDDSALYLCASSLAGARYEQYFGPGTRLTVT.

The chain links TRBV19 to TRBJ2-4; 8 nucleotides match TRBD1. V gave up 4 bases and J gave up 0 bases; unmatched junction bases: 5. The CDR3 covers 16 residues. In germline, CDR1 is LNHDA, CDR2 SQIVND (reference sequence). CDR3 DNA sequence: TGTGCCAGTAGTACGTGGACAGGGCTAGCCAAAAACATTCAGTACTTC. It encodes CASSTWTGLAKNIQYF.

This clone was recorded a few times. The chain joins TRBV25-1 to TRBJ1-6, with 7 bases matching TRBD1. Germline loops: CDR1 MGHDK, CDR2 SYGVNS. This CDR3 region has 15 residues. Trimming at V came to 1 base and at J to 8 bases, leaving 5 bases not matched to a gene. CDR3: CASSELAQGDSPLHF. The CDR3 nucleotides are TGTGCCAGCAGTGAATTGGCCCAGGGGGATTCACCCCTCCACTTT.

The gene calls are TRBV2 and TRBJ2-2; 7 bases align to TRBD1. Germline-derived CDR1 and CDR2 are SNHLY and FYNNEI. V lost 0 bases to trimming and J lost 1 base; unmatched junction nucleotides: 2. This CDR3 contains 16 residues. The chain's CDR3 is CASSEAGTENTGELFF. The CDR3 DNA sequence: TGTGCCAGCAGTGAAGCGGGGACAGAGAACACCGGGGAGCTGTTTTTT.

There are a few counts of this clone. The chain joins TRBV19 to TRBJ2-7, with D tentatively TRBD1 (6 bases). V lost 3 bases and J lost 3, with 18 bases in between. The CDR3 extends over 16 amino acids. In germline, CDR1 is LNHDA, CDR2 SQIVND (reference sequence). The CDR3 loop reads CASSILSGQGHYEQYF. The CDR3 region has the DNA TGTGCCAGTAGTATTTTGTCCGGGCAGGGACACTACGAGCAGTACTTC.

The CDR3 DNA is TGTGCCAGCATCCCCCCTCTGGGGAGCTCCTACAATGAGCAGTTCTTC. Protein: CASIPPLGSSYNEQFF. The V and J genes are TRBV28 and TRBJ2-1; TRBD2 might be the D (5 bases). CDR3 length: 16 amino acids. Looked up from germline, CDR1 is MDHEN and CDR2 is SYDVKM. Trimming left V 7 bases short and J 0 bases short, with 16 bases between.

The rearrangement joins TRBV28 to TRBJ2-3, with TRBD2 identical over 11 bases. The ends lost 0 bases at V and 2 bases at J; junction bases unmatched: 10. The length of the CDR3 is 19 residues. Germline lookup yields CDR1 MDHEN and CDR2 SYDVKM. The CDR3 nucleotides are TGTGCCAGCAGTTTATGGGCAGGACTAGCGGGTTACATCACAGATACGCAGTATTTT. The encoded protein is CASSLWAGLAGYITDTQYF.

V is TRBV27 and J is TRBJ2-1, with TRBD2 matching 13 bases. The CDR3 runs 16 residues. CDR1 is MNHEY, CDR2 SMNVEV, per germline (reference sequence). The J segment lost 8 bases and the V segment lost 7 bases, leaving 11 bases of the junction unmatched. The CDR3 region has the DNA TGTGCCAGCACCCCAACTAGCGGGAGGGCCATGGATGAGCAGTTCTTC. Its translation is CASTPTSGRAMDEQFF.

As to this clone: A junction end diverges from the germline sequence, so it may reflect a read error. The rearrangement links TRBV9 to TRBJ1-6, with D possibly matching TRBD1 (5 bases). CDR3 length equals 16 residues. Germline V gives CDR1 SGDLS, CDR2 YYNGEE. DNA for the CDR3: TGTGCCCGCAGCGGCGGGGGGGGAGGATCCGATTCACCCCTCCACTTT. Protein product: CARSGGGGGSDSPLHF.

The J gene is TRBJ2-1, the V gene TRBV27; TRBD2 is a possible D gene (6 bases). This CDR3 is 15 amino acids long. V gave up 7 bases and J gave up 5 bases, with 18 bases separating them. Germline V CDR1 and CDR2: MNHEY, SMNVEV (reference sequence). For the CDR3, the DNA is TGTGCCAGCACCCAAGGGGCTAGCGCAGACAATGAGCAGTTCTTC. It specifies CASTQGASADNEQFF.

This clone appeared once. This chain uses TRBV7-2 with TRBJ1-2; D perhaps matches TRBD1 (5 bases). V was cut by 0 bases and J by 0 bases, with 5 bases left in between. Germline lookup yields CDR1 SGHTA and CDR2 FQGNSA. The CDR3 loop spans 14 amino acids. CDR3 protein: CASSLAQANYGYTF. CDR3 nucleotides: TGTGCCAGCAGCTTAGCACAGGCTAACTATGGCTACACCTTC.

This rearrangement joins TRBV5-1 to TRBJ1-1, with D possibly being TRBD1 (6 bases). The CDR3 spans 14 residues. Trimming pared 4 bases from V and 0 bases from J, leaving 10 bases between. Looked up from germline, CDR1 is SGHRS and CDR2 is YFSETQ. CDR3 in amino acids: CASSPRQVNTEAFF. In nucleotides, the CDR3 is TGCGCCAGCAGCCCCCGACAGGTGAACACTGAAGCTTTCTTT.

This chain uses TRBV7-9 with TRBJ1-2; D call uncertain. The germline gives CDR1 SEHNR, CDR2 FQNEAQ (reference sequence). This CDR3 is 13 amino acids long. V lost 0 bases and J lost 8, with 10 bases in between. CDR3 DNA sequence: TGTGCCAGCAGCTTAGCGGCTGAAATGGGCTACACCTTC. Encoded protein: CASSLAAEMGYTF.

About this clone: Germline is not matched at one junction end, which may reflect a read error. The chain joins TRBV19 to TRBJ1-2, with 7 nucleotides matching TRBD1. Looked up from germline, CDR1 is LNHDA and CDR2 is SQIVND (reference sequence). The CDR3 spans 14 residues. The CDR3 bases are TGTGCCAGTAGTATAGGCTGGGACAGCCTACGTATCGACTTC. Its protein is CASSIGWDSLRIDF.

The V call is TRBV2, the J call TRBJ1-6; TRBD1 matches at 8 bases. The length of the CDR3 is 14 residues. V trimming: 6 bases; J trimming: 6 bases; junction bases outside the gene matches: 4. Germline CDR1 SNHLY, CDR2 FYNNEI. In DNA, the CDR3 is TGTGCCAGCAGCCGACAGGGGTTTAATTCACCCCTCCACTTT. Protein product: CASSRQGFNSPLHF. Together with reference TRBV2 and TRBJ1-6, the CDR3 gives the full variable domain: EPEVTQTPSHQVTQMGQEVILRCVPISNHLYFYWYRQILGQKVEFLVSFYNNEISEKSEIFDDQFSVERPDGSNFTLKIRSTKLEDSAMYFCASSRQGFNSPLHFGNGTRLTVT.

The chain links TRBV4-1 to TRBJ2-7; unclear D gene. CDR1 and CDR2 from the germline V gene are MGHRA and YSYEKL. Between the trimmed V and J ends, which lost 4 bases and 4 bases, there was a span of 23 bases. This CDR3 comprises 17 residues. Here the CDR3 reads CASSPTVHTAPGYEQYF. The DNA for the CDR3 is TGCGCCAGCAGCCCGACTGTACACACCGCTCCCGGGTACGAGCAGTACTTC.

The chain recombines TRBV7-8 with TRBJ2-7; 8 positions agree with TRBD2. Losses at the gene ends were 5 bases for V and 1 base for J; bases not matched to a gene: 16. This CDR3 has 18 residues. Germline-derived CDR1 and CDR2 are SGHVS and FQNEAQ. The CDR3 coding sequence is TGTGCCAGCAGCAAATGGACCGAGGGGATAGCGGGGTCCTACGAGCAGTACTTC. This translates into CASSKWTEGIAGSYEQYF.

The V call is TRBV18, the J call TRBJ2-3; no clear D. V lost 3 bases and J lost 2, with 6 bases in between. Germline assignment: CDR1 KGHSH and CDR2 LQKENI. The CDR3 spans 13 residues. CDR3 protein: CASSPSFTDTQYF. The DNA of the CDR3 is TGTGCCAGCTCACCCTCTTTCACAGATACGCAGTATTTT.

The chain recombines TRBV10-2 with TRBJ2-1; D is possibly TRBD2 (5 bases). The CDR3 spans 13 residues. CDR1 is WSHSY, CDR2 SAAADI, per germline. V lost 3 bases to trimming and J lost 3 bases, with 6 bases between them. CDR3 amino acids: CASSESGYNEQFF. The DNA for the CDR3 is TGCGCCAGCAGTGAAAGCGGCTACAATGAGCAGTTCTTC.

The V gene is TRBV4-1, the J gene TRBJ2-2; D may be TRBD2 (6 bases). The V gene's germline CDR1 is MGHRA and CDR2 YSYEKL. V lost 4 bases to trimming and J lost 3 bases, with 12 bases between them. The CDR3 spans 15 residues. CDR3 nucleotides: TGCGCCAGCAGCCCCAAAGCGGGCGACACCGGGGAGCTGTTTTTT. Translation gives CASSPKAGDTGELFF.

The V and J genes are TRBV7-6 and TRBJ2-3, with unresolved D. This CDR3 spans 12 amino acids. The V gene's germline CDR1 is SGHVS and CDR2 FNYEAQ. V was pared by 1 base and J by 6 bases, with 5 bases between. The CDR3 reads CASSLVGDTQYF. CDR3 nucleotide sequence: TGTGCCAGCAGCTTAGTCGGGGATACGCAGTATTTT.

The rearrangement links TRBV4-3 to TRBJ1-5, with D possibly matching TRBD1 (5 bases). V was clipped by 3 bases and J by 0 bases, with 12 bases between them. Germline V CDR1 and CDR2: LGHNA, YSLEER. The CDR3 covers 16 residues. The CDR3 sequence: CASSQGLAYSNQPQHF. CDR3 coding DNA: TGCGCCAGCAGCCAGGGACTGGCATATAGCAATCAGCCCCAGCATTTT.

The genes are TRBV10-3 and TRBJ2-3, with TRBD1 matching 11 bases. The V gene's germline CDR1 is ENHRY and CDR2 SYGVKD. The CDR3 sequence is 14 residues long. V was pared by 7 bases and J by 5 bases, with 5 bases of the junction left unmatched. The CDR3 region is CAITPGQGVDTQYF. CDR3 sequence (DNA): TGTGCCATCACACCGGGACAGGGGGTAGATACGCAGTATTTT.